This record looks at one T cell receptor beta chain sequence and its context. Its cognate antigen is unknown. This entry belongs to a study of shared clonotypes between healthy human individuals. Study information: Per donor, CD8 memory used one plate, CD8 naive used two, CD4 memory used three and CD4 naive used three.

Study-level findings and limits: Lower generation probabilities were found for non-shared clonotypes than for those shared by all four donors.

Per germline, CDR1 KGHSH and CDR2 LQKENI. V lost 0 bases and J lost 4, with 28 bases in between. The CDR3 consists of 20 residues. Profiled with immunoSEQ multiplex PCR; TCRdb holds only in-frame clones, not every one. The sample holds around 2.5 million clones; 93% are singletons and the top ten take 0.36%. The clonotype was recovered from a man aged 18 to 35 in good health. Some clones in this sample may be carry-over from other donors' samples. The sequencing input was naive CD4+ T cells from PBMCs. Subset: CD45RA+ positively selected. The V call is TRBV18, the J call TRBJ2-7; perhaps TRBD1 as D (6 bases). CDR3 sequence: CASSPPFPLSRDKEPYEQYF. In nucleotides, the CDR3 is TGTGCCAGCTCACCACCTTTCCCACTTTCCCGGGACAAGGAACCTTACGAGCAGTACTTC. Full variable domain (remainder filled in from reference TRBV18 and TRBJ2-7): NAGVMQNPRHLVRRRGQEARLRCSPMKGHSHVYWYRQLPEEGLKFMVYLQKENIIDESGMPKERFSAEFPKEGPSILRIQQVVRGDSAAYFCASSPPFPLSRDKEPYEQYFGPGTRLTVT.